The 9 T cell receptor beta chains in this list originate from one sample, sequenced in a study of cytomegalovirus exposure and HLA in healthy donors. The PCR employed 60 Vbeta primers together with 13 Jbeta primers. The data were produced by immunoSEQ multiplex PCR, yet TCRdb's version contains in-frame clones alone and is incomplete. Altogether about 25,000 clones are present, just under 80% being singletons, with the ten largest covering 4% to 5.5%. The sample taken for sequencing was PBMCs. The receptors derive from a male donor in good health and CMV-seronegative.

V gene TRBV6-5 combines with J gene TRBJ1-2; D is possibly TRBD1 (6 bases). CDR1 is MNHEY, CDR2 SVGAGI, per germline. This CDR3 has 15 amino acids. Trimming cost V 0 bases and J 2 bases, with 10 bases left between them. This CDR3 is CASSYSGHFNYGYTF. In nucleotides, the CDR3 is TGTGCCAGCAGTTACTCGGGACATTTCAACTATGGCTACACCTTC.

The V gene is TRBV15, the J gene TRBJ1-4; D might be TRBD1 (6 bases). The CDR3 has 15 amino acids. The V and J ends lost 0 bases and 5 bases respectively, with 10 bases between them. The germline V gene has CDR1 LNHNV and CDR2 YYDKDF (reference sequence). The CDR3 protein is CATSRDAGENEKLFF. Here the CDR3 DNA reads TGTGCCACCAGCAGAGATGCAGGGGAGAATGAAAAACTGTTTTTT.

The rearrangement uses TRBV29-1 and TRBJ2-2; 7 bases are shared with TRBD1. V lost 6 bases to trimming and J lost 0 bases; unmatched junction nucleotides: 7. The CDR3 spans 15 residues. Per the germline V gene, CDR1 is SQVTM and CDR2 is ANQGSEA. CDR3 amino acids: CSVETGTANTGELFF. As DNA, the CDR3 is TGCAGCGTAGAAACCGGGACAGCGAACACCGGGGAGCTGTTTTTT.

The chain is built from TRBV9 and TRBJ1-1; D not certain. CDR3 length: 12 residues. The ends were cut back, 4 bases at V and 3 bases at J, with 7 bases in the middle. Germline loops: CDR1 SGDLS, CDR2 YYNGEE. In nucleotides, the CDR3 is TGTGCCAGCAGCCCTATCTACACTGAAGCTTTCTTT. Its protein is CASSPIYTEAFF.

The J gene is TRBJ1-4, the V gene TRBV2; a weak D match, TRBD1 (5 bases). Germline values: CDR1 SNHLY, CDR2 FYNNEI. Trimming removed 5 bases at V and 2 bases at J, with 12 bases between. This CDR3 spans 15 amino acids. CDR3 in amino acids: CASSTDQGTNEKLFF. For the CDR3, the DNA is TGTGCCAGCAGTACCGACCAGGGCACTAATGAAAAACTGTTTTTT.

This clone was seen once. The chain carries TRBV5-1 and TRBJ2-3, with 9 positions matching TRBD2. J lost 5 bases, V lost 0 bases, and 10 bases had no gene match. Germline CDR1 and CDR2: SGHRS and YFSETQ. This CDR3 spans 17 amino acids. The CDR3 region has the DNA TGCGCCAGCAGCTTGGAGCTGGGACTAGCTATTCGAGATACGCAGTATTTT. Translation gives CASSLELGLAIRDTQYF.

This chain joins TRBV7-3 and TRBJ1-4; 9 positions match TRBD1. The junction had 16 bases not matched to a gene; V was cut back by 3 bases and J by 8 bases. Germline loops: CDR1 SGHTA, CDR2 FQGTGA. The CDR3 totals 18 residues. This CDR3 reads CASSLTGQGSGVGEKLFF. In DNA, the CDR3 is TGTGCCAGCAGCTTGACTGGACAGGGGAGTGGGGTGGGAGAAAAACTGTTTTTT.

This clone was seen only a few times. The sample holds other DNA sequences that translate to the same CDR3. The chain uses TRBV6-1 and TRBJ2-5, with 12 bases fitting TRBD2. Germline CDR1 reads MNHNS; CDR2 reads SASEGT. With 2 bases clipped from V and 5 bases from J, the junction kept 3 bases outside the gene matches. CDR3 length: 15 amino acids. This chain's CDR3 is CASSELAGGPETQYF. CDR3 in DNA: TGTGCCAGCAGTGAACTAGCGGGAGGGCCCGAGACCCAGTACTTC.

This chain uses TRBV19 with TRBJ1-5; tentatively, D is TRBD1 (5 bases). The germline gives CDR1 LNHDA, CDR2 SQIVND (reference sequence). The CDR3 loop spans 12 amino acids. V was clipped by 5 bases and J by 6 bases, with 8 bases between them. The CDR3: CASSPQGQPQHF. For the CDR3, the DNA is TGTGCCAGTAGTCCCCAGGGTCAGCCCCAGCATTTT.